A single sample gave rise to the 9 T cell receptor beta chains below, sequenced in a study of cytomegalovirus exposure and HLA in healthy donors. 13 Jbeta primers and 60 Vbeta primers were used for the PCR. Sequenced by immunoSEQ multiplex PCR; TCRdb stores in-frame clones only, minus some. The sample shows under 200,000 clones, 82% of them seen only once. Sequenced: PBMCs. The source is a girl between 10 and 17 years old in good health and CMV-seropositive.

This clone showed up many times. CDR3 loop: CASRDFVEEKLFF. The DNA for the CDR3 is TGTGCCTCCCGGGACTTTGTCGAGGAAAAACTGTTTTTT. The rearrangement uses TRBV10-3 and TRBJ1-4; possible D gene TRBD1, 5 bases. The CDR3 is 13 residues long. Germline V gene lookup returns CDR1 ENHRY and CDR2 SYGVKD. The V gene lost 11 bases and the J gene lost 8 bases, with 18 bases spanning the gap.

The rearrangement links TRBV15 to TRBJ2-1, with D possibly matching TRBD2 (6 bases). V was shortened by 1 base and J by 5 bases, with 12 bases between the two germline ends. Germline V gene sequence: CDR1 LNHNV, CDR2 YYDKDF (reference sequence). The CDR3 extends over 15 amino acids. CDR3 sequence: CATSRARLDNNEQFF. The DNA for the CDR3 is TGTGCCACCAGCAGAGCTAGACTAGATAACAATGAGCAGTTCTTC.

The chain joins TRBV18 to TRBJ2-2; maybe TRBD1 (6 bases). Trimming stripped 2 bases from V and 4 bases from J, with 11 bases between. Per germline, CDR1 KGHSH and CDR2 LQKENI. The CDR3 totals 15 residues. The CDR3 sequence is CASSPSSGVTGELFF. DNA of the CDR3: TGTGCCAGCTCACCATCTTCAGGGGTCACCGGGGAGCTGTTTTTT.

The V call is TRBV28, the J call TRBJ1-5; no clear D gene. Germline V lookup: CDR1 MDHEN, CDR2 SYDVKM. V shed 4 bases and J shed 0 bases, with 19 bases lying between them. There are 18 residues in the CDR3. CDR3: CASSSQPGADHSNQPQHF. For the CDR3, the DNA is TGTGCCAGCAGTTCACAGCCAGGAGCGGACCATAGCAATCAGCCCCAGCATTTT.

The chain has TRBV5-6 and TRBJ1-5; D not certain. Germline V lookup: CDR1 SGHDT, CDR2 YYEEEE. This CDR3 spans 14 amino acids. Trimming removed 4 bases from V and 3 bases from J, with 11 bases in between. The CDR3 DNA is TGTGCCAGCAGCGATAGCCACACCAATCAGCCCCAGCATTTT. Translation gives CASSDSHTNQPQHF.

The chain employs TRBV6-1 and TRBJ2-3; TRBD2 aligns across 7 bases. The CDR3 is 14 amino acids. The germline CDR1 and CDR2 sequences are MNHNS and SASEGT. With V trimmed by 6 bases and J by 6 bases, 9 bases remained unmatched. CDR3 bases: TGTGCCAGCAGAGGACTAGTGTCCCCTGATACGCAGTATTTT. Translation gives CASRGLVSPDTQYF.

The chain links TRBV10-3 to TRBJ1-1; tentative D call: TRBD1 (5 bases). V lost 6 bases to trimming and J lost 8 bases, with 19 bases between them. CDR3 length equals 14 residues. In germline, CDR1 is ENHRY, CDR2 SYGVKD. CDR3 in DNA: TGTGCCATCAGGGATTTCGGGGGAGGTGGCGAAGCTTTCTTT. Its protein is CAIRDFGGGGEAFF.

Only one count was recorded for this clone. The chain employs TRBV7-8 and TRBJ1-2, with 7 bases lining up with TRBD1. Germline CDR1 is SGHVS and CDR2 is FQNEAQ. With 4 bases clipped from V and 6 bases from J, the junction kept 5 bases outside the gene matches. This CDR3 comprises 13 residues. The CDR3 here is CASSSDRDHGYTF. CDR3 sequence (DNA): TGTGCCAGCAGCTCAGACAGGGACCATGGCTACACCTTC.

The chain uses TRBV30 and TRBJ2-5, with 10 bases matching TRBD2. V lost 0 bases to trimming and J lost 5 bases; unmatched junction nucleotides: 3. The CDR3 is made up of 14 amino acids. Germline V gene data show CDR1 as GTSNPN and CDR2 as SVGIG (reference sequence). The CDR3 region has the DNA TGTGCCTGGAGTGTAGAGCGGGAGGGGGAGACCCAGTACTTC. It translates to CAWSVEREGETQYF.